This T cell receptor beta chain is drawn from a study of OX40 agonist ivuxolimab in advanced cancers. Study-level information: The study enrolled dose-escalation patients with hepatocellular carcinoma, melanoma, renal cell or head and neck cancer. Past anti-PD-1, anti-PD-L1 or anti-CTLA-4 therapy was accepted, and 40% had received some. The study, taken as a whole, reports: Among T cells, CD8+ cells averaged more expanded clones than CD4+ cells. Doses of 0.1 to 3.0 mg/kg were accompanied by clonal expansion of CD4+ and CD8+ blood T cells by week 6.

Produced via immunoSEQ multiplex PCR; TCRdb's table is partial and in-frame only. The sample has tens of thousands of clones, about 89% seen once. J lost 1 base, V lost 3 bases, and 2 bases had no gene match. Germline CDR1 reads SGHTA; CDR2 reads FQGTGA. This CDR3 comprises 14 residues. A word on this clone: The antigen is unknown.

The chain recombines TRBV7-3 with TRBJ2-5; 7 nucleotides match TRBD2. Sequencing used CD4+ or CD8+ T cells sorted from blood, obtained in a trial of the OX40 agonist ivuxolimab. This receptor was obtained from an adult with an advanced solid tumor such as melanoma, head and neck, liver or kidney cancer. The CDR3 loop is CASSLGGGQETQYF. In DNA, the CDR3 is TGTGCCAGCAGCTTGGGCGGGGGCCAAGAGACCCAGTACTTC.